This T cell receptor (beta chain) was sequenced during a study of tumor-infiltrating lymphocytes in localized non-small cell lung cancer. Study background: From each patient, both tumor and uninvolved lung, non-adjacent to tumor, were sampled.

There are 15 residues in the CDR3. Germline V CDR1 and CDR2: SNHLY, FYNNEI. The ends were cut back, 7 bases at V and 0 bases at J, with 16 bases in the middle. Method: immunoSEQ multiplex PCR; TCRdb's copy keeps in-frame clones and lacks some. The repertoire holds about 12,000 clones, with 65% to 90% as singletons. Study observations and caveats: Technical variation could not be separated from intratumor heterogeneity here.

Turning to this clone: As yet, its antigen is unknown.

The receptor was derived from a human donor with non-small cell lung cancer. The V call is TRBV2, the J call TRBJ2-7, with D maybe TRBD2 (7 bases). The sample consisted of lung tumor tissue. CDR3 nucleotides: TGTGCCAGCACCTCTGAGGGAGGGGGCTCCTACGAGCAGTACTTC. It specifies CASTSEGGGSYEQYF.